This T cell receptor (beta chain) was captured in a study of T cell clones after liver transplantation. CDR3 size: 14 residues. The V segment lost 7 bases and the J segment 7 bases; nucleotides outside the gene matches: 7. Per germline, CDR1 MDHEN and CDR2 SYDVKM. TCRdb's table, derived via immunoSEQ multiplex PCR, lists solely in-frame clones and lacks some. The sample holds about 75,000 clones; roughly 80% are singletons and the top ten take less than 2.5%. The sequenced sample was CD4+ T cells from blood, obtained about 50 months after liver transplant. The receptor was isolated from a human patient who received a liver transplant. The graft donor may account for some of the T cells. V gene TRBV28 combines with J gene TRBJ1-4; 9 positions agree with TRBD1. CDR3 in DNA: TGTGCCAGCACCGCTCCGGGACAGGGTGAAAAACTGTTTTTT. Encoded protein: CASTAPGQGEKLFF.